A selection of T cell receptor beta chains follows, all from one sample in a study of blood T cell repertoires in COVID-19. The protocol was immunoSEQ multiplex PCR, while the TCRdb copy is restricted to in-frame clones and leaves out a portion. The sample shows 300,000 or so clones, about 87% of them seen only once. The sample consisted of peripheral blood. These receptors came from a man aged 65-85 years with acute or convalescent COVID-19. Each CDR3 is given without its conserved first and last residue.

TRBJ1-1 | TRBV29-1 | SVETSGTEAF
TRBJ1-3 | TRBV18 | ASSPSSGNTIY
TRBJ1-3 | TRBV3-1/TRBV3-2 | ASSSTGVVGGNTIY
TRBJ1-1 | TRBV4-2 | ASSPRTGEDTEAF
TRBJ1-1 | TRBV6-7 | ASTRGGEAF
TRBJ1-2 | TRBV18 | ASSERTGYHGYT
TRBJ1-1 | TRBV5-1 | ASSTGQGNTEAF
TRBJ2-2 | TRBV7-2 | ASSLSRVYTGELF
TRBJ2-5 | TRBV5-6 | ASSLSLDRLGETQY
TRBJ1-1 | TRBV3-1/TRBV3-2 | ASSRLDRPNTEAF
TRBJ1-2 | TRBV5-8 | ASSASRETYGYT
TRBJ2-1 | TRBV24-1 | ATSDPRTEGDEQF
TRBJ2-1 | TRBV24-1 | ATSDPGQGGWNEQF
TRBJ2-1 | TRBV6-2/TRBV6-3 | ASSYPTGGSYNEQF
TRBJ2-2 | TRBV12-3/TRBV12-4 | ASSLQGAGELF
TRBJ2-2 | TRBV27 | ASRERDYTGELF
TRBJ1-2 | TRBV3-1/TRBV3-2 | ASSQDYNRPYGYT
TRBJ1-1 | TRBV20-1 | SAAREVEAF
TRBJ2-7 | TRBV18 | ASSVNLDRAEQY
TRBJ1-3 | TRBV9 | ASSAAPGSGNTIY
TRBJ2-2 | TRBV6-2/TRBV6-3 | ASSYSTIPGELF
TRBJ2-5 | TRBV12-5 | ASGGDGTSATQY
TRBJ1-3 | TRBV2 | ASRISGSPGNTIY
TRBJ1-5 | TRBV6-1 | ASSEARSQPQH
TRBJ1-2 | TRBV28 | ASSQHGGASNYGYT
TRBJ1-4 | TRBV6-1 | ASSEAGGSNEKLF
TRBJ2-2 | TRBV7-6 | ASSSTGGWTGELF
TRBJ2-2 | TRBV30 | AWSYGLAGSTGELF
TRBJ2-5 | TRBV7-2 | ASSSDRVAETQY